These 24 T cell receptor beta chains were sequenced from one sample in a study of esophageal squamous cell carcinoma under preoperative chemotherapy. Time point defined: before preoperative PTX-NDP chemotherapy. TCRdb processed the PCR reads anew with MiXCR; each CDR3 protein has one entry. The sample lists around 29,000 distinct CDR3 sequences; about half were seen once. This sample was gathered from a patient given preoperative chemotherapy. These TCRs come from a human donor with esophageal squamous cell carcinoma. The donor label of this sample is uncertain.

This clonotype came up a few times. This sequence joins TRBV7-2 and TRBJ2-4; 8 nucleotides agree with TRBD2. CDR3 size: 12 residues. After removal of 11 bases from V and 13 bases from J, the junction contained 13 bases not matched to a gene. Germline CDR1 SGHTA, CDR2 FQGNSA. CDR3 DNA sequence: TGTGCCGGCGGCCGTGATGCGGGGGGCCAGTACTTC. This gives the protein CAGGRDAGGQYF.

This chain uses TRBV7-2 with TRBJ2-5; the D gene is possibly TRBD1 (6 bases). The CDR3 totals 14 residues. Germline loops: CDR1 SGHTA, CDR2 FQGNSA. Trimming removed 5 bases at V and 4 bases at J, with 14 bases between. CDR3 nucleotides: TGTGCCAGCAGCCCACCCGGGACACGAGAGACCCAGTACTTC. Its translation: CASSPPGTRETQYF.

On this clonotype: The DNA is omitted, as the CDR3 cannot be located on it reliably, and the CDR3 follows TCRdb's listing. The chain couples TRBV12-3 or TRBV12-4 to TRBJ2-2; TRBD1 is the table's D call, not checked against the DNA. The CDR3 numbers 16 amino acids, ends counted. The CDR3 loop is CASTWGRGIGTEELYF.

This clonotype was found a few times. This sequence joins TRBV7-2 and TRBJ2-3; 16 bases agree with TRBD2. The length of the CDR3 is 17 residues. Losses at the gene ends were 5 bases for V and 8 bases for J; bases not matched to a gene: 10. Germline-derived CDR1 and CDR2 are SGHTA and FQGNSA. The CDR3 DNA sequence: TGTACCAGCAGCGAACTGGGACTAGCGGGGGGGCAGGGTACGCAGTATTTT. It is translated as CTSSELGLAGGQGTQYF.

Points on this clonotype: One end of the junction is discordant with germline, which a read error may explain. The V gene is TRBV11-2, the J gene TRBJ2-5; D is unclear. Germline CDR1 reads SGHAT; CDR2 reads FQNNGV. The CDR3 runs 15 residues. The CDR3: CASSSWLLAKNTQYF. The CDR3, as DNA: TGTGCCAGCAGCTCGTGGCTGTTAGCCAAAAACACGCAGTACTTT.

About this clonotype itself: One end of the junction varies from germline; a read error may be responsible. J is TRBJ2-4 and V is TRBV7-3; D might be TRBD2 (6 bases). The CDR3 is 17 residues long. Germline lookup yields CDR1 SGHTA and CDR2 FQGTGA. CDR3 DNA sequence: TGTGCTAGCAGCGTCGTGCCCGGGGGACGGGACCAAAACACCCAGTACTTC. Translated: CASSVVPGGRDQNTQYF.

This clonotype showed up many times. V and J are TRBV7-2 and TRBJ2-5, with a tentative D call TRBD2 (5 bases). Germline loops: CDR1 SGHTA, CDR2 FQGNSA. This CDR3 has 12 residues. V lost 9 bases and J 5 bases, leaving 13 bases between the germline ends. CDR3 in amino acids: CASGRFGETQYF. DNA for the CDR3: TGTGCCAGTGGGAGATTTGGGGAGACCCAGTACTTC.

The CDR3 DNA is TGTGCCAGTAGTACCCCACCTGGCAGGGGGACTACCTACGAGCAGTACTTC. Translation gives CASSTPPGRGTTYEQYF. V is TRBV19 and J is TRBJ2-7; D may be TRBD1 or TRBD2 (7 bases each). The CDR3 has 17 residues. Germline-derived CDR1 and CDR2 are LNHDA and SQIVND (reference sequence). The ends were cut back, 4 bases at V and 2 bases at J, with 21 bases in the middle.

This clonotype was recorded at least ten times. A much larger clone is a single base away; this may be a read error. The chain has TRBV7-6 and TRBJ2-1, with 9 bases aligning to TRBD1. The J call is doubtful: the DNA matches TRBJ2-7 better. The CDR3 consists of 15 residues. CDR1 is SGHVS and CDR2 is FNYEAQ in the germline V gene. CDR3 bases: TGTGCCAGCAGCTCCGGGACAGGGTCCTACAATGAGCAGTACTTC. Translating gives CASSSGTGSYNEQYF.

J is TRBJ2-1 and V is TRBV7-8, with D perhaps matching TRBD2 (5 bases). CDR1 and CDR2 (germline): SGHVS, FQNEAQ. This CDR3 contains 18 residues. V was cut by 5 bases and J by 3 bases, with 23 bases left in between. The CDR3 here is CASSLGESGVMRYNEQFF. CDR3 in DNA: TGTGCCAGCAGCCTGGGAGAGAGCGGTGTAATGCGCTACAATGAGCAGTTCTTC.

Comments on this clonotype: The final CDR3 position lacks the conserved phenylalanine or tryptophan, pointing to a likely read error. The DNA is omitted, as the CDR3 cannot be located on it reliably, and the CDR3 follows TCRdb's listing. V and J are TRBV7-6 and TRBJ2-5; the D call TRBD1 from the table was never checked on the DNA. Germline V gene lookup returns CDR1 SGHVS and CDR2 FNYEAQ. Ends included, the CDR3 has 14 residues. The CDR3 spells CASSLDGRQATQFS.

The sample holds a few counts of this clonotype. This likely comes from a read error, as the CDR3 has no conserved phenylalanine or tryptophan at its end. The limits of the CDR3 on the DNA are not certain, so only TCRdb's listed CDR3 is given. CDR3 amino acids: CASSYVGNP. V and J are TRBV6-5 and TRBJ2-7. The CDR3 length equals 9 residues, ends included. The germline gives CDR1 MNHEY, CDR2 SVGAGI.

J is TRBJ2-1 and V is TRBV10-3; 11 bases are a match to TRBD1. This CDR3 is built from 17 residues. The V and J ends lost 10 bases and 10 bases, in that order; junction bases with no gene match: 21. CDR1 is ENHRY, CDR2 SYGVKD, per germline. CDR3 coding DNA: TGTGCCACCGGGGACAGGGGGAAAGGTATTGGTGTCTACGAGCAGTTCTTC. Its protein product is CATGDRGKGIGVYEQFF.

This clonotype was counted ten times or more. V usage is TRBV7-8 and J usage is TRBJ2-5, with D perhaps TRBD1 (6 bases). Trimming removed 5 bases at V and 11 bases at J, with 27 bases between. Germline CDR1 reads SGHVS; CDR2 reads FQNEAQ. The CDR3 covers 16 residues. The CDR3 loop reads CASSPLLGQSYEEQYF. For the CDR3, the DNA is TGTGCCAGCAGCCCTCTCTTGGGACAATCCTACGAGGAGCAGTACTTC. Complete variable domain (other parts from reference TRBV7-8 and TRBJ2-5): GAGVSQSPRYKVAKRGQDVALRCDPISGHVSLFWYQQALGQGPEFLTYFQNEAQLDKSGLPSDRFFAERPEGSVSTLKIQRTQQEDSAVYLCASSPLLGQSYEEQYFGPGTRLLVL.

This clonotype was picked up many times. The chain employs TRBV7-3 and TRBJ2-2; 8 nucleotides match TRBD2. The ends lost 2 bases at V and 7 bases at J; junction bases unmatched: 6. This CDR3 contains 15 residues. The germline V gene encodes CDR1 SGHTA and CDR2 FQGTGA. This CDR3 reads CASSLSAGVGGELFF. The CDR3 bases are TGTGCCAGCAGCTTATCAGCGGGAGTGGGCGGGGAGCTGTTTTTT.

This clonotype appeared many times. The genes are TRBV12-3 or TRBV12-4 and TRBJ2-2; tentatively, D is TRBD2 (5 bases). The CDR3 is made up of 11 amino acids. Trimming removed 7 bases from V and 5 bases from J, with 5 bases in between. CDR3 region: CASKRTGELFF. In DNA, the CDR3 is TGTGCCAGCAAGCGGACCGGGGAGCTGTTTTTT.

This clonotype is termed large (0.1 to 1%). The chain couples TRBV7-6 to TRBJ2-4; D is possibly TRBD2 (6 bases). Germline CDR1 is SGHVS and CDR2 is FNYEAQ. The CDR3 totals 19 residues. V gave up 3 bases and J gave up 0 bases, with 21 bases separating them. This CDR3 is CASSLDPPIPGGAKNIQYF. The CDR3 DNA reads as TGTGCCAGCAGCTTGGATCCGCCCATCCCCGGGGGAGCCAAAAACATTCAGTACTTC. Together with reference TRBV7-6 and TRBJ2-4, the CDR3 gives the full variable domain: GAGVSQSPRYKVTKRGQDVALRCDPISGHVSLYWYRQALGQGPEFLTYFNYEAQQDKSGLPNDRFSAERPEGSISTLTIQRTEQRDSAMYRCASSLDPPIPGGAKNIQYFGAGTRLSVL.

This clonotype was observed many times. The genes are TRBV7-6 and TRBJ2-1; D assignment may be TRBD1 or TRBD2 (5 bases each). CDR1 and CDR2 from the germline V gene are SGHVS and FNYEAQ. The CDR3 contains 15 residues. With 1 base removed from V and 10 bases from J, the gap between germline ends came to 17 bases. The CDR3 spells CASSLGAGRALEQFF. The CDR3 bases are TGTGCCAGCAGCTTAGGGGCGGGCAGGGCACTCGAGCAGTTCTTC.

With respect to this clonotype: A read error may produce the germline difference seen at one junction end. The chain recombines TRBV7-2 with TRBJ2-4; 8 bases are a match to TRBD2. This CDR3 is built from 14 residues. Germline V gene lookup returns CDR1 SGHTA and CDR2 FQGNSA. CDR3: CAGSGGRAGDIQYF. In DNA form, the CDR3 reads TGTGCGGGGAGCGGGGGCCGTGCAGGGGACATCCAGTACTTC.

Concerning this clonotype itself: The conserved phenylalanine or tryptophan normally closing the CDR3 is absent here, so this likely arose from a read error. The limits of the CDR3 on the DNA are not certain, so only TCRdb's listed CDR3 is given. This chain connects TRBV7-9 to TRBJ2-5; the DNA was not compared with TRBD2, the D call given in the table. Per the germline V gene, CDR1 is SEHNR and CDR2 is FQNEAQ (reference sequence). The CDR3 has 16 amino acids, counting both end residues. The CDR3 sequence: CASSAPTSGMPETQYS.

This clonotype was seen ten or more times. The chain has TRBV6-2 or TRBV6-3 and TRBJ2-1; 10 bases are a match to TRBD2. The CDR3 covers 15 residues. Germline V gene sequence: CDR1 MNHEY, CDR2 SVGEGT. V trimming: 6 bases; J trimming: 7 bases; junction bases outside the gene matches: 9. The DNA of the CDR3 is TGTGCCAGCAGCGAGCGGGGGGGCGTCGTGAATGAGCAGTTCTTC. Translating it yields CASSERGGVVNEQFF.

This clonotype is deemed medium-sized. The chain has TRBV7-8 and TRBJ2-3, with a tentative D call TRBD2 (6 bases). V lost 5 bases and J 1 base, leaving 22 bases between the germline ends. CDR3 length equals 18 residues. CDR1 and CDR2 (germline): SGHVS, FQNEAQ. In nucleotides, the CDR3 is TGTGCCAGCAGCCGAGGACTCAGCGGGTTGGAACGCACAGATACGCAGTATTTT. Protein sequence: CASSRGLSGLERTDTQYF.

As concerns this clonotype: The junction and the germline gene differ at one end; a read error may be behind it. The chain is built from TRBV7-2 and TRBJ2-3; perhaps TRBD2 as D (6 bases). CDR3 length: 16 residues. CDR1 is SGHTA, CDR2 FQGNSA, per germline. CDR3 sequence reads: CASSPQGLRATNMQYF. The CDR3 coding sequence is TGTGCCAGCAGCCCCCAGGGACTGAGAGCCACAAACATGCAGTATTTC.

This clonotype is large. This chain joins TRBV7-2 and TRBJ2-1; D gene uncertain. The V end was cut by 5 bases, the J end by 9 bases, with 17 bases between. CDR3 length: 14 amino acids. Germline V lookup: CDR1 SGHTA, CDR2 FQGNSA. The CDR3 DNA follows: TGTGCCAGCAGCCCGACGTGGTGGGCTGGTGAGCAGTTCTTC. This codes for CASSPTWWAGEQFF.